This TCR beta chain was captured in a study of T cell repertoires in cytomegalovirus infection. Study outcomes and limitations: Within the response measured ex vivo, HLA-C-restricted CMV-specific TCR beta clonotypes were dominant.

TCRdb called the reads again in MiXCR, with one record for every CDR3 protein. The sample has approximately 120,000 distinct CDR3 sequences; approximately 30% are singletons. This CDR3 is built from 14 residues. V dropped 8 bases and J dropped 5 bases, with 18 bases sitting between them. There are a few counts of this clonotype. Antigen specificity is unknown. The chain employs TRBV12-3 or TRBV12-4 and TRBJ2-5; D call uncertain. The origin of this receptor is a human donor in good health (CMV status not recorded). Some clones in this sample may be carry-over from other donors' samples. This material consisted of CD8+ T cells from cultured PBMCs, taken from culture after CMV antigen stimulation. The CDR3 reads CASRTGPNGETQYF. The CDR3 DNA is TGTGCCAGCCGGACGGGCCCGAACGGTGAGACCCAGTACTTC.